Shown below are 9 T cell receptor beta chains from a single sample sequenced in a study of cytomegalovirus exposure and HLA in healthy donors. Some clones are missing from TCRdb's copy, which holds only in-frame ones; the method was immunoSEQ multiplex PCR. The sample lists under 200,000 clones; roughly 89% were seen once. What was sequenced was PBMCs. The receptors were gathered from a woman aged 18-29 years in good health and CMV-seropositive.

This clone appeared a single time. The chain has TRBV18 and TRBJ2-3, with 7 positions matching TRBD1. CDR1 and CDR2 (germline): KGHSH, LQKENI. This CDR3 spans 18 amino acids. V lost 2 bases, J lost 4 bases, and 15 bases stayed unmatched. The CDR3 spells CASSPFKYGTERPDTQYF. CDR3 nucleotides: TGTGCCAGCTCACCATTTAAATACGGGACAGAGAGACCAGATACGCAGTATTTT.

The CDR3 sequence: CASSPGGAVSEAFF. The CDR3 DNA sequence: TGTGCCAGCAGTCCAGGGGGCGCGGTCTCTGAAGCTTTCTTT. The chain uses TRBV28 and TRBJ1-1; 8 nucleotides line up with TRBD1. The V gene end was trimmed by 5 bases and the J gene end by 6 bases; junction bases not matched to a gene: 8. CDR1 MDHEN and CDR2 SYDVKM come from the germline V gene. This CDR3 comprises 14 residues.

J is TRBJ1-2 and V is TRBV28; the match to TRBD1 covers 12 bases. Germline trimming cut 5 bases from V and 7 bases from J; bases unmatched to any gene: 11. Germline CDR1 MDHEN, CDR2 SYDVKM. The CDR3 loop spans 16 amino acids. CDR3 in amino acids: CASSIPGTGGDGGYTF. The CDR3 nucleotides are TGTGCCAGCAGTATACCCGGGACAGGGGGCGATGGTGGCTACACCTTC.

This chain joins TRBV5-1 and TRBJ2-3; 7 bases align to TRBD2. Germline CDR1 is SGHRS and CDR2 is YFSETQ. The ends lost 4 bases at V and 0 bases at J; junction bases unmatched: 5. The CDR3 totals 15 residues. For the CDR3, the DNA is TGCGCCAGCAGCCGGGGGGACTTAAGCACAGATACGCAGTATTTT. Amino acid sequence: CASSRGDLSTDTQYF. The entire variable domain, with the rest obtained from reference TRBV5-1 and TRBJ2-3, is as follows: KAGVTQTPRYLIKTRGQQVTLSCSPISGHRSVSWYQQTPGQGLQFLFEYFSETQRNKGNFPGRFSGRQFSNSRSEMNVSTLELGDSALYLCASSRGDLSTDTQYFGPGTRLTVL.

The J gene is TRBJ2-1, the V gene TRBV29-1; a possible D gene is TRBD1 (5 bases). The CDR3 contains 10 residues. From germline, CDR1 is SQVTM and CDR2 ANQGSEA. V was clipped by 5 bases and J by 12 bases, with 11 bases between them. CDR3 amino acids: CSVLRVVQFF. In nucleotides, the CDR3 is TGCAGCGTTCTCAGGGTAGTGCAGTTCTTC.

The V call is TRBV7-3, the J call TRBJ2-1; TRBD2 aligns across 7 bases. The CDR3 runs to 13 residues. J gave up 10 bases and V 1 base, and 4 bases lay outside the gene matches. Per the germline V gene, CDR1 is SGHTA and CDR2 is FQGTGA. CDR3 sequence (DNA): TGTGCCAGCAGCTTAAGGCGGGGGAGCGAGCAGTTCTTC. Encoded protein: CASSLRRGSEQFF.

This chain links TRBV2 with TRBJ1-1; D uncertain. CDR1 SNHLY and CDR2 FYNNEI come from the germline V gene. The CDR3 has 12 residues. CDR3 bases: TGTCCACAGAGGGCCGAGAACACTGAAGCTTTCTTT. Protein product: CPQRAENTEAFF.

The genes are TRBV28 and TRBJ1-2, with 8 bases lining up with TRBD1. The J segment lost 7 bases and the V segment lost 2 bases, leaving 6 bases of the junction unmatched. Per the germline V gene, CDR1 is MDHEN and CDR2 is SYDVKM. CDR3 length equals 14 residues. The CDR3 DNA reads TGTGCCAGCAGTTTACACGGACAGGGTGGTGGCTACACCTTC. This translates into CASSLHGQGGGYTF.

CDR3 sequence reads: CASSQERGGVYNEQFF. CDR3 nucleotides: TGCGCCAGCAGCCAAGAGCGGGGGGGCGTTTACAATGAGCAGTTCTTC. J is TRBJ2-1 and V is TRBV4-1; 9 bases agree with TRBD2. With V trimmed by 0 bases and J by 4 bases, 4 bases remained unmatched. The CDR3 runs to 16 residues. Germline-derived CDR1 and CDR2 are MGHRA and YSYEKL.